This is a list of T cell receptor beta chains from one sample in a study of identical twins. Each CDR3 protein is one row after TCRdb ran MiXCR on the 5' RACE reads. The sample has around 490,000 distinct CDR3 sequences; about 13% are singletons. These same records also appear under a second study, on yellow fever vaccine responses in identical twins.

Sequencing was done on a sample of CD4+ T cells sorted from blood. The receptor source for this set is a woman aged 18-29 years in good health. The CDR3 runs from the conserved cysteine through the conserved F or W.

J: TRBJ2-2; V: TRBV28; CDR3: CASSLLARELFF
J: TRBJ2-1; V: TRBV25-1; CDR3: CASSDPGGDSYNEQFF
J: TRBJ1-4; V: TRBV12-3/TRBV12-4; CDR3: CASSPSGGLEKLFF
J: TRBJ2-5; V: TRBV20-1; CDR3: CSAMTSGGAGQETQYF
J: TRBJ2-1; V: TRBV18; CDR3: CASLGQGKYNEQFF
J: TRBJ1-2; V: TRBV2; CDR3: CASSDGRGYGYTF
J: TRBJ2-2; V: TRBV5-1; CDR3: CASSLEGTANTGELFF
J: TRBJ1-1; V: TRBV9; CDR3: CASSVAGGKTEAFF
J: TRBJ2-3; V: TRBV6-1; CDR3: CASRMTDSTDTQYF
J: TRBJ2-5; V: TRBV19; CDR3: CASSIRGEKTQYF
J: TRBJ2-5; V: TRBV7-2; CDR3: CASSPYMGETQYF
J: TRBJ2-6; V: TRBV3-1; CDR3: CASSQGAGSGANVLTF
J: TRBJ2-7; V: TRBV28; CDR3: CASSSRDRVSYEQYF
J: TRBJ2-3; V: TRBV5-1; CDR3: CASSQGGGSDTQYF
J: TRBJ2-4; V: TRBV14; CDR3: CASSPSGGRNIQYF
J: TRBJ2-1; V: TRBV6-1; CDR3: CASSEVGTGRDEQFF
J: TRBJ2-7; V: TRBV4-3; CDR3: CASSQDYSPYEQYF
J: TRBJ2-1; V: TRBV11-2; CDR3: CASSPGGGGLLNEQFF
J: TRBJ1-1; V: TRBV5-1; CDR3: CASSQHTIQATEAFF
J: TRBJ2-5; V: TRBV7-8; CDR3: CASSLRVGETQYF
J: TRBJ1-1; V: TRBV12-3/TRBV12-4; CDR3: CASSLLGEAFF
J: TRBJ2-1; V: TRBV7-9; CDR3: CASSFHGKGGNEQFF
J: TRBJ1-4; V: TRBV12-3/TRBV12-4; CDR3: CASSLVVGQGKEKLFF
J: TRBJ2-7; V: TRBV7-9; CDR3: CASSALAGAPSYEQYF
J: TRBJ2-5; V: TRBV28; CDR3: CASSPTRQGGGETQYF
J: TRBJ2-1; V: TRBV7-9; CDR3: CASSLRDYHNEQFF
J: TRBJ1-1; V: TRBV7-8; CDR3: CASSIIQGNTEAFF
J: TRBJ2-2; V: TRBV5-1; CDR3: CASSPGQGGTGELFF
J: TRBJ2-7; V: TRBV25-1; CDR3: CASSPRDRENGEQYF
J: TRBJ2-7; V: TRBV9; CDR3: CASSVAAGTGWAEQYF
J: TRBJ1-5; V: TRBV10-3; CDR3: CAIRDRRLSELNQPQHF
J: TRBJ2-7; V: TRBV18; CDR3: CASSPGTGVTSEQYF
J: TRBJ2-7; V: TRBV7-2; CDR3: CASSAAGGIGQYF
J: TRBJ2-3; V: TRBV10-2; CDR3: CASRSGLGGDTQYF
J: TRBJ1-4; V: TRBV7-9; CDR3: CASSFGGRSNEKLFF
J: TRBJ1-5; V: TRBV4-3; CDR3: CASSQDAGASNQPQHF
J: TRBJ2-1; V: TRBV28; CDR3: CASYRRAGGINEQFF
J: TRBJ2-7; V: TRBV11-2; CDR3: CASSLSGQVDLFVEQYF
J: TRBJ2-3; V: TRBV7-3; CDR3: CASSLISGGVDTQYF
J: TRBJ2-1; V: TRBV27; CDR3: CASSSPGGVSYNEQFF
J: TRBJ1-5; V: TRBV13; CDR3: CASRKTGENQPQHF